This entry lists 21 T cell receptor beta chains sequenced from one sample in a study of Ad26.COV2.S vaccination and SARS-CoV-2 variants. TCRdb's copy holds only in-frame clones and misses some; the assay was immunoSEQ multiplex PCR. The repertoire holds more than 300,000 clones, with more than 85% as singletons. Treatment in this sample: about 20 received Ad26.COV2.S at low or high dose, single or two shots; 5 received placebo; per-sample allocation not given. Sampling happened 63 days after the first vaccine or placebo injection. Sequenced material: peripheral blood, taken in a trial of Ad26.COV2.S vaccine versus placebo. The receptors were gathered from a person between 18 and 65 years old who received the Ad26.COV2.S COVID-19 vaccine or a placebo.

V usage is TRBV3-1 (or the pseudogene TRBV3-2) and J usage is TRBJ2-1; D could derive from TRBD1 or TRBD2 (5 bases each). Germline V gene sequence: CDR1 LGHDT, CDR2 YNNKEL (reference sequence). The CDR3 has 17 residues. V gave up 0 bases and J gave up 7 bases, with 19 bases separating them. CDR3 bases: TGTGCCAGCAGCCAAGATTGGGGGACGGGACCCCGGAATGAGCAGTTCTTC. As protein: CASSQDWGTGPRNEQFF.

This clone has just a few counts. V is TRBV6-5 and J is TRBJ2-2; 7 bases map to TRBD1. The germline V gene encodes CDR1 MNHEY and CDR2 SVGAGI. Germline trimming cut 0 bases from V and 4 bases from J; bases unmatched to any gene: 2. This CDR3 spans 15 amino acids. This CDR3 is CASSYSTGTTGELFF. CDR3 nucleotide sequence: TGTGCCAGCAGTTACTCGACAGGGACCACCGGGGAGCTGTTTTTT.

The V gene is TRBV24-1, the J gene TRBJ2-3; D perhaps matches TRBD2 (6 bases). The CDR3 is made up of 16 amino acids. Germline V gene sequence: CDR1 KGHDR, CDR2 SFDVKD. Trimming pared 4 bases from V and 1 base from J, leaving 14 bases between. The CDR3 DNA reads as TGTGCCACCAGTGAGTGGGGCGGAGGGGGCACAGATACGCAGTATTTT. Its protein product is CATSEWGGGGTDTQYF.

Comment on this clone: In the same sample, other DNA sequences code for this CDR3. V is TRBV19 and J is TRBJ1-1; D perhaps matches TRBD1 (5 bases). V gave up 6 bases and J gave up 1 base, with 9 bases separating them. There are 13 residues in the CDR3. Germline V lookup: CDR1 LNHDA, CDR2 SQIVND (reference sequence). The DNA of the CDR3 is TGTGCCAGTAGGGGGACCGCGAACACTGAAGCTTTCTTT. This gives the protein CASRGTANTEAFF.

CDR3 loop: CATRIPGLNNQPQHF. CDR3 coding DNA: TGTGCCACCCGAATTCCAGGGCTAAACAATCAGCCCCAGCATTTT. This rearrangement joins TRBV28 to TRBJ1-5; D is perhaps TRBD1 (5 bases). V was trimmed by 10 bases and J by 3 bases, leaving 19 bases between them. Germline V gene sequence: CDR1 MDHEN, CDR2 SYDVKM. The CDR3 contains 15 residues.

The V gene is TRBV5-6, the J gene TRBJ1-2; D remains ambiguous. The CDR3 has 13 amino acids. Between the trimmed V and J ends, which lost 0 bases and 7 bases, there was a span of 10 bases. Germline V gene sequence: CDR1 SGHDT, CDR2 YYEEEE. CDR3 region: CASSLEVGSGYTF. The CDR3 nucleotides read TGTGCCAGCAGCTTGGAAGTGGGCTCTGGCTACACCTTC. The complete variable domain, with remaining parts taken from reference TRBV5-6 and TRBJ1-2, reads DAGVTQSPTHLIKTRGQQVTLRCSPKSGHDTVSWYQQALGQGPQFIFQYYEEEERQRGNFPDRFSGHQFPNYSSELNVNALLLGDSALYLCASSLEVGSGYTFGSGTRLTVV.

This clone was seen a single time. This sequence joins TRBV5-4 and TRBJ2-7; D might be TRBD1 (5 bases). Germline V gene lookup returns CDR1 SGHNT and CDR2 YYREEE (reference sequence). There are 12 residues in the CDR3. Trimming took off 3 bases at V and 4 bases at J, with 8 bases between the two ends. The CDR3 sequence is CASSSDRYEQYF. CDR3 nucleotides: TGTGCCAGCAGCTCCGACAGATACGAGCAGTACTTC. Drawing the rest from reference TRBV5-4 and TRBJ2-7, the complete variable domain is ETGVTQSPTHLIKTRGQQVTLRCSSQSGHNTVSWYQQALGQGPQFIFQYYREEENGRGNFPPRFSGLQFPNYSSELNVNALELDDSALYLCASSSDRYEQYFGPGTRLTVT.

J is TRBJ1-5 and V is TRBV18, with a possible D match to TRBD1 (5 bases). The CDR3 spans 15 residues. Trimming shortened V by 3 bases and J by 4 bases, and 13 bases separated the two germline ends. Germline assignment: CDR1 KGHSH and CDR2 LQKENI. The CDR3 sequence: CASSPDQGGNQPQHF. The CDR3 DNA follows: TGTGCCAGCTCACCGGATCAGGGAGGGAATCAGCCCCAGCATTTT.

The chain uses TRBV9 and TRBJ1-2, with D unclear. The CDR3 is 16 residues long. V shed 1 base and J shed 0 bases, with 13 bases lying between them. Per the germline V gene, CDR1 is SGDLS and CDR2 is YYNGEE. The CDR3 reads CASSVSPDKANYGYTF. The CDR3 nucleotides read TGTGCCAGCAGCGTATCACCAGACAAAGCTAACTATGGCTACACCTTC. Based on the CDR3 plus reference TRBV9 and TRBJ1-2, the full variable domain is DSGVTQTPKHLITATGQRVTLRCSPRSGDLSVYWYQQSLDQGLQFLIQYYNGEERAKGNILERFSAQQFPDLHSELNLSSLELGDSALYFCASSVSPDKANYGYTFGSGTRLTVV.

The chain carries TRBV7-3 and TRBJ1-2; D perhaps matches TRBD1 (5 bases). V shed 5 bases and J shed 6 bases, with 19 bases lying between them. Germline CDR1 is SGHTA and CDR2 is FQGTGA. The length of the CDR3 is 15 residues. The CDR3 loop is CASSNKHQGADGYTF. The CDR3 DNA reads as TGTGCCAGCAGCAACAAACATCAAGGGGCAGATGGCTACACCTTC. Looking up the rest from reference TRBV7-3 and TRBJ1-2 gives the full variable domain: GAGVSQTPSNKVTEKGKYVELRCDPISGHTALYWYRQSLGQGPEFLIYFQGTGAADDSGLPNDRFFAVRPEGSVSTLKIQRTERGDSAVYLCASSNKHQGADGYTFGSGTRLTVV.

The genes are TRBV30 and TRBJ2-7; 8 bases line up with TRBD2. The CDR3 is 13 residues long. Germline assignment: CDR1 GTSNPN and CDR2 SVGIG (reference sequence). With 1 base clipped from V and 5 bases from J, the junction kept 4 bases outside the gene matches. DNA for the CDR3: TGTGCCTGGAGTGAGGGAGCGGGAGACGAGCAGTACTTC. This encodes CAWSEGAGDEQYF.

This clone was detected once. Other DNA sequences within the sample encode an identical CDR3. The rearrangement joins TRBV30 to TRBJ2-5, with TRBD1 matching over 9 bases. After removal of 5 bases from V and 2 bases from J, the junction contained 0 bases not matched to a gene. The CDR3 sequence is 12 residues long. Germline values: CDR1 GTSNPN, CDR2 SVGIG (reference sequence). The CDR3 loop reads CAWGTGQETQYF. CDR3 nucleotides: TGTGCCTGGGGGACAGGGCAAGAGACCCAGTACTTC. Using reference TRBV30 and TRBJ2-5 for the parts outside the CDR3, the full variable domain is SQTIHQWPATLVQPVGSPLSLECTVEGTSNPNLYWYRQAAGRGLQLLFYSVGIGQISSEVPQNLSASRPQDRQFILSSKKLLLSDSGFYLCAWGTGQETQYFGPGTRLLVL.

This clone was found once. The rearrangement links TRBV6-5 to TRBJ2-5; perhaps TRBD2 as D (6 bases). V lost 11 bases, J lost 3 bases, and 16 bases lay in between. Germline CDR1 and CDR2: MNHEY and SVGAGI. The CDR3 is 13 residues long. The CDR3 is CAGRRASEETQYF. CDR3 in DNA: TGTGCCGGACGCAGGGCTAGCGAAGAGACCCAGTACTTC.

The CDR3 nucleotides read TGTGCCAGCAGAGAGGCCTCGACTAATGAAAAACTGTTTTTT. Protein sequence: CASREASTNEKLFF. The chain carries TRBV28 and TRBJ1-4; no definite D call. Germline CDR1 is MDHEN and CDR2 is SYDVKM. The CDR3 extends over 14 amino acids. V dropped 6 bases and J dropped 2 bases, with 10 bases sitting between them.

The chain couples TRBV24-1 to TRBJ1-2; D is unresolved. From germline, CDR1 is KGHDR and CDR2 SFDVKD. This CDR3 spans 11 amino acids. V lost 5 bases, J lost 7 bases, and 7 bases lay in between. The CDR3 protein is CATSGFGGYTF. The DNA for the CDR3 is TGTGCCACCAGTGGTTTTGGTGGCTACACCTTC.

This clone showed up just once. V is TRBV7-9 and J is TRBJ1-1; D may be TRBD1 (5 bases). With 2 bases removed from V and 11 bases from J, the gap between germline ends came to 15 bases. Germline V gene data show CDR1 as SEHNR and CDR2 as FQNEAQ (reference sequence). This CDR3 region has 13 residues. The CDR3 DNA sequence: TGTGCCAGCAGCTTACCTGAGGGGTCGGCGGCTTTCTTT. It is translated as CASSLPEGSAAFF.

The chain carries TRBV11-3 and TRBJ2-7; a possible D gene is TRBD1 (5 bases). The CDR3 covers 15 residues. Looked up from germline, CDR1 is SGHNT and CDR2 is YENEEA. V shed 5 bases and J shed 3 bases, with 17 bases lying between them. CDR3 residues: CASSQGSAPDYEQYF. CDR3 DNA sequence: TGTGCCAGCAGCCAGGGTTCGGCTCCTGACTACGAGCAGTACTTC. The full variable domain, its missing parts supplied by reference TRBV11-3 and TRBJ2-7, is EAGVVQSPRYKIIEKKQPVAFWCNPISGHNTLYWYLQNLGQGPELLIRYENEEAVDDSQLPKDRFSAERLKGVDSTLKIQPAELGDSAVYLCASSQGSAPDYEQYFGPGTRLTVT.

This clone was seen only once. The chain combines TRBV19 with TRBJ1-3; TRBD1 agrees at 8 bases. Germline trimming cut 6 bases from V and 0 bases from J; bases unmatched to any gene: 4. This CDR3 contains 15 residues. Looked up from germline, CDR1 is LNHDA and CDR2 is SQIVND (reference sequence). In nucleotides, the CDR3 is TGTGCCAGTAGGAGGACAGGGTTCTCTGGAAACACCATATATTTT. Translated: CASRRTGFSGNTIYF.

V gene TRBV27 combines with J gene TRBJ1-5; 7 bases match TRBD1. This CDR3 has 16 amino acids. CDR1 is MNHEY and CDR2 is SMNVEV in the germline V gene (reference sequence). Losses at the gene ends were 5 bases for V and 5 bases for J; bases not matched to a gene: 12. The chain's CDR3 is CASSPLDRVLDQPQHF. The CDR3 DNA sequence: TGTGCCAGCAGTCCCCTAGACAGGGTGTTAGATCAGCCCCAGCATTTT.

The chain uses TRBV30 and TRBJ2-3; D ambiguous. The V end was cut by 1 base, the J end by 0 bases, with 8 bases between. The CDR3 is 14 residues long. CDR1 and CDR2 (germline): GTSNPN, SVGIG (reference sequence). The CDR3 sequence: CAWSAGGSTDTQYF. The DNA of the CDR3 is TGTGCCTGGAGTGCTGGCGGTAGCACAGATACGCAGTATTTT.

This sequence joins TRBV9 and TRBJ1-1; 10 nucleotides match TRBD1. CDR3 length: 13 residues. V lost 4 bases to trimming and J lost 11 bases; unmatched junction nucleotides: 8. The germline V gene has CDR1 SGDLS and CDR2 YYNGEE. DNA of the CDR3: TGTGCCAGCAGCAATGGGACAGGGGTTCGGGCTTTCTTT. Its protein product is CASSNGTGVRAFF.